Following are 16 T cell receptor beta chains from one sample sequenced in a study of blood T cell repertoires in COVID-19. Clones were sequenced by immunoSEQ multiplex PCR, and TCRdb holds only the in-frame ones, with some missing. The table has a few hundred thousand clones, 80% to 90% seen once; the top ten hold less than 2.5%. The sample consisted of PBMCs or T cells enriched from blood (not recorded which). Every receptor here comes from a young woman who had recovered from COVID-19.

This clone was detected once. The chain employs TRBV29-1 and TRBJ1-1; D gene unclear. V was cut by 0 bases and J by 10 bases, with 12 bases left in between. Germline V gene data show CDR1 as SQVTM and CDR2 as ANQGSEA. There are 12 residues in the CDR3. The CDR3 reads CSVEDLNGGAFF. Here the CDR3 DNA reads TGCAGCGTTGAAGATCTAAACGGTGGAGCTTTCTTT.

The chain carries TRBV5-4 and TRBJ1-2; TRBD1 agrees at 7 bases. The germline V gene has CDR1 SGHNT and CDR2 YYREEE (reference sequence). Losses at the gene ends were 4 bases for V and 2 bases for J; bases not matched to a gene: 5. CDR3 length: 14 residues. CDR3 loop: CASSLEDRNYGYTF. The CDR3 DNA reads TGTGCCAGCAGCCTGGAGGACAGGAACTATGGCTACACCTTC.

The rearrangement joins TRBV5-4 to TRBJ2-5; 9 bases map to TRBD2. Germline V gives CDR1 SGHNT, CDR2 YYREEE (reference sequence). Trimming cost V 5 bases and J 4 bases; bases outside gene matches: 12. The CDR3 is 16 residues long. The CDR3 protein is CASSPGLAHFGETQYF. The DNA of the CDR3 is TGTGCCAGCAGTCCGGGACTAGCCCATTTCGGAGAGACCCAGTACTTC.

CDR3 amino acids: CASSETRDSNQPQHF. CDR3 bases: TGTGCCAGCAGTGAAACCAGGGATAGCAATCAGCCCCAGCATTTT. The chain employs TRBV6-1 and TRBJ1-5; possible D gene TRBD1, 5 bases. V lost 2 bases, J lost 0 bases, and 8 bases lay in between. Germline lookup yields CDR1 MNHNS and CDR2 SASEGT. CDR3 length: 15 residues.

The V and J genes are TRBV5-1 and TRBJ1-5; D may be TRBD1 (5 bases). The CDR3 runs 15 residues. The V gene lost 0 bases and the J gene lost 0 bases, with 7 bases spanning the gap. Germline values: CDR1 SGHRS, CDR2 YFSETQ. The CDR3 nucleotides read TGCGCCAGCAGCTTGGAGGGGCATAGCAATCAGCCCCAGCATTTT. Translating gives CASSLEGHSNQPQHF.

This clone was counted only a few times. The rearrangement joins TRBV1 to TRBJ1-1. TRBV1 is a recognized pseudogene. The CDR3 totals 17 residues. CDR3 residues: CTSSPRRDRRPPTEAFF. CDR3 nucleotides: TGCACCAGCAGCCCCAGGCGGGACCGTCGACCCCCCACTGAAGCTTTCTTT.

This clone has more than one count but fewer than ten. The genes are TRBV5-6 and TRBJ2-7; 7 bases align to TRBD1. V dropped 1 base and J dropped 2; count of bases not matched to a gene: 6. This CDR3 has 15 residues. Germline V gives CDR1 SGHDT, CDR2 YYEEEE. CDR3 region: CASSLLDRSTYEQYF. The CDR3 DNA reads as TGTGCCAGCAGCTTGCTGGACAGGTCGACCTACGAGCAGTACTTC.

This clone was seen just once. V usage is TRBV29-1 and J usage is TRBJ2-3; 9 bases fit TRBD1. The CDR3 has 13 residues. V shed 7 bases and J 4 bases; nucleotides not matched to a gene: 6. Germline V gives CDR1 SQVTM, CDR2 ANQGSEA. CDR3 in amino acids: CSAGQGRADTQYF. CDR3 bases: TGCAGCGCAGGACAGGGGCGAGCAGATACGCAGTATTTT.

This clone appeared a single time. The genes are TRBV7-9 and TRBJ2-1; 7 nucleotides agree with TRBD2. This CDR3 contains 13 residues. Germline loops: CDR1 SEHNR, CDR2 FQNEAQ (reference sequence). With V trimmed by 4 bases and J by 7 bases, 4 bases remained unmatched. The CDR3 loop reads CASSSSSGNEQFF. The CDR3, as DNA: TGTGCCAGCAGCTCATCTAGCGGAAATGAGCAGTTCTTC.

This clone has a single count. V and J are TRBV9 and TRBJ2-3; 9 bases agree with TRBD2. Germline CDR1 SGDLS, CDR2 YYNGEE. Trimming removed 2 bases from V and 5 bases from J; junction bases left unmatched: 9. The CDR3 totals 16 residues. In DNA form, the CDR3 reads TGTGCCAGCAGCGTTAGCGGGGGATCCGGGGGAGATACGCAGTATTTT. As protein: CASSVSGGSGGDTQYF.

This sequence joins TRBV11-2 and TRBJ2-3; a possible D gene is TRBD2 (6 bases). Germline assignment: CDR1 SGHAT and CDR2 FQNNGV. The CDR3 spans 15 residues. Trimming removed 2 bases from V and 2 bases from J, with 11 bases in between. This CDR3 is CASSLLAGTTDTQYF. As DNA, the CDR3 is TGTGCCAGCAGCTTATTGGCGGGGACCACAGATACGCAGTATTTT.

The chain joins TRBV2 to TRBJ1-1; 9 bases agree with TRBD1. After removal of 7 bases from V and 7 bases from J, the junction contained 10 bases not matched to a gene. Germline CDR1 reads SNHLY; CDR2 reads FYNNEI. This CDR3 spans 14 amino acids. This chain's CDR3 is CASIPWGTGFEAFF. The CDR3 coding sequence is TGTGCCAGCATCCCCTGGGGGACAGGGTTTGAAGCTTTCTTT.

The V call is TRBV27, the J call TRBJ1-2, with a tentative D call TRBD1 (6 bases). Germline CDR1 is MNHEY and CDR2 is SMNVEV (reference sequence). V lost 3 bases and J 4 bases, leaving 9 bases between the germline ends. CDR3 size: 13 residues. In DNA form, the CDR3 reads TGTGCCAGCAGTTTTAGGGGGTCCTATGGCTACACCTTC. Protein sequence: CASSFRGSYGYTF.

The chain employs TRBV5-1 and TRBJ1-2; D call uncertain. CDR1 and CDR2 (germline): SGHRS, YFSETQ. V dropped 3 bases and J dropped 2 bases, with 14 bases sitting between them. This CDR3 comprises 15 residues. The CDR3 protein is CASSWGGQSNYGYTF. The CDR3 DNA reads as TGCGCCAGCAGCTGGGGAGGTCAGTCCAACTATGGCTACACCTTC.

The count of this clone is one. The chain combines TRBV6-2 or TRBV6-3 with TRBJ2-1, with a tentative D call TRBD2 (6 bases). The ends were cut back, 5 bases at V and 3 bases at J, with 20 bases in the middle. The CDR3 consists of 17 residues. Per the germline V gene, CDR1 is MNHEY and CDR2 is SVGEGT. The CDR3 DNA follows: TGTGCCAGCAGTCCCGGTCCTAGCGTATCCTACTACAATGAGCAGTTCTTC. This gives the protein CASSPGPSVSYYNEQFF.

The V gene is TRBV29-1, the J gene TRBJ1-2, with no clear D. Trimming left V 6 bases short and J 7 bases short, with 6 bases between. Germline V lookup: CDR1 SQVTM, CDR2 ANQGSEA. The CDR3 is made up of 9 amino acids. CDR3 bases: TGCAGCGTGGAGGGTGGCTACACCTTC. Protein: CSVEGGYTF.